Listed below are T cell receptor beta chains from one sample, sequenced in a study of blood T cell repertoires in COVID-19. Clones were read by immunoSEQ multiplex PCR, and TCRdb kept only the in-frame ones, dropping some. The sample consists of under 250,000 clones, about nine tenths of them appearing once. Input material: peripheral blood. All receptors derive from an older woman who had recovered from COVID-19. Each CDR3 is given with its conserved first and last residue. Each record gives: clone size, J gene, V gene, D gene, CDR3 DNA, CDR3 protein. A D gene is named only where the DNA matches it firmly. Part of the rows lack a size; the others show once, few, many or a class for expanded clones.

many	TRBJ1-2	TRBV5-6	TRBD1	TGTGCCAGCAGCCCGGAAGGGACAGGGTACGACTATGGCTACACCTTC	CASSPEGTGYDYGYTF
NA	TRBJ1-4	TRBV19	TRBD1	TGTGCCAGTAGTATCGGGACAGGGGGATTCGCAACTAATGAAAAACTGTTTTTT	CASSIGTGGFATNEKLFF
NA	TRBJ1-4	TRBV2	NA	TGTGCCAGCAGCGACATCGGCACCCGTAATGAAAAACTGTTTTTT	CASSDIGTRNEKLFF
NA	TRBJ1-2	TRBV7-9	TRBD1	TGTGCCAGCAGCTTAGAGTCAGGGGGAGATGGCTACACCTTC	CASSLESGGDGYTF
NA	TRBJ2-5	TRBV20-1	NA	TGCAGTGCACAAACAGTGACGGCCCAGTACTTC	CSAQTVTAQYF
NA	TRBJ2-7	TRBV5-6	NA	TGTGCCAGCAGTCAGGGGTCCTACGAGCAGTACTTC	CASSQGSYEQYF
NA	TRBJ2-3	TRBV9	TRBD2	TGTGCCAGCAGCGTAGTGATAGCGGGAGGAGATACGCAGTATTTT	CASSVVIAGGDTQYF
NA	TRBJ1-4	TRBV28	TRBD1	TGTGCCAGCAGTCCCGGACAGGGGGCGTTGAAAAAACTGTTTTTT	CASSPGQGALKKLFF
NA	TRBJ1-4	TRBV2	NA	TGTGCCAGCAAGGAGGCCCCGGCTAATGAAAAACTGTTTTTT	CASKEAPANEKLFF
NA	TRBJ1-5	TRBV6-5	TRBD1	TGTGCCAGCAGTCAACAGGGGGTTAGTGATCAGCCCCAGCATTTT	CASSQQGVSDQPQHF
NA	TRBJ2-7	TRBV25-1	NA	TGTGCCAGCCAAACGGGCCCAGGGTCCTACGAGCAGTACTTC	CASQTGPGSYEQYF
once	TRBJ1-2	TRBV6-5	TRBD1	TGTGCCAGCAGTTACGAATGGACAGGGGGCGAGAAAGGCTACACCTTC	CASSYEWTGGEKGYTF
NA	TRBJ2-7	TRBV6-2/TRBV6-3	TRBD1	TGTGCCAGCAGTTACCGGACAGGGGCCATAGTAGTCTACGAGCAGTACTTC	CASSYRTGAIVVYEQYF
once	TRBJ1-2	TRBV18	TRBD1	TGTGCCAGCTCACAGGACCGGGACAGGGAAGGCTATGGCTATGGCTACACCTTC	CASSQDRDREGYGYGYTF
NA	TRBJ2-3	TRBV18	NA	TGTGCCAGCTCACATGGACAAAAGGGTTTTACAGATACGCAGTATTTT	CASSHGQKGFTDTQYF
NA	TRBJ2-7	TRBV9	NA	TGTGCCAGCAGCCGTACAGGGACCTCCTACGAGCAGTACTTC	CASSRTGTSYEQYF
NA	TRBJ1-2	TRBV19	TRBD1	TGTGCCAGTAGGCCGGGACAGCACTATGGCTACACCTTC	CASRPGQHYGYTF
NA	TRBJ2-7	TRBV27	NA	TGTGCCAGCAGTTTACGGGACATCCCCTACGAGCAGTACTTC	CASSLRDIPYEQYF
NA	TRBJ1-1	TRBV6-5	TRBD1	TGTGCCAGCAGGGCCGGGACAGGGGTGATCGCTGAAGCTTTCTTT	CASRAGTGVIAEAFF
once	TRBJ2-3	TRBV5-5	TRBD2	TGTGCCAGCAGCTTGGGTAGCGGGGGCGCAACAGATACGCAGTATTTT	CASSLGSGGATDTQYF
NA	TRBJ2-5	TRBV9	NA	TGTGCCAGCAGCGCTACAGGGAGCTATGGGGAGACCCAGTACTTC	CASSATGSYGETQYF
NA	TRBJ1-6	TRBV4-1	TRBD1	TGCGCCAGCAGCCACCTCGACAGGGTGAATTCACCCCTCCACTTT	CASSHLDRVNSPLHF